The sequence of this TCR beta chain was determined in a study of radiotherapy plus CTLA-4 blockade in lung cancer. Study context: Objective responses arose in approximately 20% of patients, and 25% to 40% experienced disease control.

The CDR3 is made up of 16 amino acids. Germline CDR1 and CDR2: MNHEY and SMNVEV (reference sequence). V was pared by 2 bases and J by 5 bases, with 9 bases of the junction left unmatched. This table comes from immunoSEQ multiplex PCR, and its TCRdb copy is limited to in-frame clones, with some not included. The data hold tens of thousands of clones, with roughly 80% observed a single time. A word on this clone: Its specificity is not known.

Overall study findings and caveats: Tumor-derived TCR clones expanded in blood after radiotherapy plus ipilimumab. Interferon-beta, together with early blood T cell clone dynamics, reportedly best predicted response.

Lung cancer patients with chemo-refractory metastatic non-small-cell disease were given focal radiation plus CTLA-4 blockade with ipilimumab. The source is a human donor with non-small cell lung cancer who had stable disease on radiotherapy plus ipilimumab. The chain has TRBV27 and TRBJ1-5; 7 nucleotides agree with TRBD1. Sequencing used peripheral blood, obtained from a patient treated with radiotherapy plus ipilimumab. The CDR3 DNA reads as TGTGCCAGCAGTTTAAGTAGACAGGGTCGAGATCAGCCCCAGCATTTT. This encodes CASSLSRQGRDQPQHF.